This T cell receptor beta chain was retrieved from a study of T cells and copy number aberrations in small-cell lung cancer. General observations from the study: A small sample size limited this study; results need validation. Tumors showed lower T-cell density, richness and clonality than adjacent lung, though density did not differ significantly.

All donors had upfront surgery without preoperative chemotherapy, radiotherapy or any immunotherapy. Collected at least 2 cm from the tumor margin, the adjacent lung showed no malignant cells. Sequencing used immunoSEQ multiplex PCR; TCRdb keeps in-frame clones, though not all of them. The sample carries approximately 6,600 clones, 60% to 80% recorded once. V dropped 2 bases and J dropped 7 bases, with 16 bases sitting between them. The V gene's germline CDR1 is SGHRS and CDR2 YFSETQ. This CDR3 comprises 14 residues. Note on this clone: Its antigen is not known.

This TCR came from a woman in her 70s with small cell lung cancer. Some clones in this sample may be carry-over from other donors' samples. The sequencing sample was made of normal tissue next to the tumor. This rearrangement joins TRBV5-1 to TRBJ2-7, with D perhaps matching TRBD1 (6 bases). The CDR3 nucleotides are TGCGCCAGCAGCTTCAGGGGTCCCCCTGGGGAGCAGTACTTC. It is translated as CASSFRGPPGEQYF. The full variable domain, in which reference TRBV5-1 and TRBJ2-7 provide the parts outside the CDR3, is KAGVTQTPRYLIKTRGQQVTLSCSPISGHRSVSWYQQTPGQGLQFLFEYFSETQRNKGNFPGRFSGRQFSNSRSEMNVSTLELGDSALYLCASSFRGPPGEQYFGPGTRLTVT.